The 30 T cell receptor beta chains below come from one sample, sequenced in a study of T cells after yellow fever vaccination (dated by TCRdb to between 2018 and 2021). To prepare the library, 5' RACE was applied. TCRdb lists the instrument as Illumina HiSeq 2500. TCRdb applied fastp at Q25 and MiXCR to the public reads, then kept only in-frame beta chains. Every distinct CDR3 protein forms one entry, paired with its most common genes and DNA. A total of hundreds of thousands of distinct CDR3 sequences appear in this sample, around an eighth of them only once. The ten largest account for 15% of the sample. Interpreted using the paper, the treatment or condition label stands for: live attenuated yellow fever vaccine strain. The starting material was PBMCs, obtained on the day of the yellow fever booster vaccination. Receptors originate from a man aged 25-40 years who received the YFV17D yellow fever vaccine.

This clonotype was counted between two and nine times. J is TRBJ2-3 and V is TRBV14, with no clear D. V lost 0 bases and J 6 bases, leaving 7 bases between the germline ends. The CDR3 is 13 amino acids. From germline, CDR1 is SGHDN and CDR2 FVKESK. The CDR3 DNA reads TGTGCCAGCAGCCAAGATCTGCGGGATACGCAGTATTTT. It encodes CASSQDLRDTQYF.

This clonotype was seen repeatedly, ten times or more. The chain combines TRBV6-2 or TRBV6-3 with TRBJ2-1; D not resolved. The CDR3 extends over 12 amino acids. With 4 bases removed from V and 7 bases from J, the gap between germline ends came to 8 bases. Per the germline V gene, CDR1 is MNHEY and CDR2 is SVGEGT. Here the CDR3 reads CASSLLWNEQFF. In DNA form, the CDR3 reads TGTGCCAGCAGTTTACTCTGGAATGAGCAGTTCTTC.

The J gene is TRBJ2-1, the V gene TRBV20-1; perhaps TRBD1 as D (6 bases). Germline-derived CDR1 and CDR2 are DFQATT and SNEGSKA (reference sequence). CDR3 length equals 13 residues. The V end lost 7 bases, the J end lost 2 bases, and 12 bases lay between the germline ends. CDR3 DNA sequence: TGCAGTGTTTCGGGACATACCTACAATGAGCAGTTCTTC. Its protein is CSVSGHTYNEQFF.

This clonotype was recorded at least ten times. The chain carries TRBV7-9 and TRBJ2-1, with TRBD2 matching 10 bases. From germline, CDR1 is SEHNR and CDR2 FQNEAQ (reference sequence). Unmatched junction bases numbered 5, after V lost 5 bases and J lost 7 bases. The CDR3 consists of 14 residues. CDR3 coding DNA: TGTGCCAGCAGCCCAGGGACTAGCGTAAATGAGCAGTTCTTC. Protein sequence: CASSPGTSVNEQFF.

The table lists this clonotype with a few counts. The V and J genes are TRBV11-3 and TRBJ2-5; D ambiguous. Per the germline V gene, CDR1 is SGHNT and CDR2 is YENEEA. The CDR3 sequence is 15 residues long. Trimming stripped 0 bases from V and 5 bases from J, with 13 bases between. CDR3 nucleotides: TGTGCCAGCAGCTTAGATGGGGTGACCTCGGAGACCCAGTACTTC. This gives the protein CASSLDGVTSETQYF.

With regard to this clonotype: A much larger clone sits a single nucleotide away, making a read error possible. Likely a read error: the CDR3 ends without its conserved phenylalanine or tryptophan. The rearrangement links TRBV20-1 to TRBJ2-7; D is ambiguous. V dropped 4 bases and J dropped 0 bases, with 7 bases sitting between them. Germline CDR1 and CDR2: DFQATT and SNEGSKA (reference sequence). The CDR3 contains 12 residues. The DNA of the CDR3 is TGCAGTGCTACTGACACCTCCTACGAGCAGTACATC. Translating gives CSATDTSYEQYI.

This clonotype was recorded a few times. The CDR3 nucleotides read TGTGCCAGCAGCTTGGACAGGGGAGTTTACTATGGCTACACCTTC. This codes for CASSLDRGVYYGYTF. This chain links TRBV5-4 with TRBJ1-2, with 7 bases fitting TRBD1. CDR1 is SGHNT, CDR2 YYREEE, per germline (reference sequence). There are 15 residues in the CDR3. The trim removed 0 bases at V and 3 bases at J, leaving 5 bases unmatched.

J is TRBJ1-1 and V is TRBV5-4; TRBD1 matches at 7 bases. Germline-derived CDR1 and CDR2 are SGHNT and YYREEE (reference sequence). Trimming at V came to 0 bases and at J to 4 bases, leaving 6 bases not matched to a gene. The CDR3 covers 15 residues. CDR3 coding DNA: TGTGCCAGCAGCTTGGCTTCGACAGGGTTCACTGAAGCTTTCTTT. Residues: CASSLASTGFTEAFF.

This sequence joins TRBV28 and TRBJ1-2; D unresolved. Trimming cost V 5 bases and J 2 bases, with 6 bases left between them. Germline values: CDR1 MDHEN, CDR2 SYDVKM. The CDR3 is 12 amino acids. The CDR3 bases are TGTGCCAGCAGTCCACGGAACTATGGCTACACCTTC. This translates into CASSPRNYGYTF.

The chain uses TRBV11-3 and TRBJ2-5; TRBD2 matches at 7 bases. Germline CDR1 reads SGHNT; CDR2 reads YENEEA. The CDR3 has 17 residues. J was trimmed by 5 bases and V by 5 bases; bases with no gene match: 17. The CDR3 loop reads CASSLRLGGGPEETQYF. The CDR3, as DNA: TGTGCCAGCAGCCTCCGCCTGGGGGGAGGGCCGGAGGAGACCCAGTACTTC.

The chain couples TRBV4-3 to TRBJ2-1; the match to TRBD1 covers 7 bases. This CDR3 spans 16 amino acids. CDR1 is LGHNA, CDR2 YSLEER, per germline. V trimming: 4 bases; J trimming: 1 base; junction bases outside the gene matches: 7. This CDR3 reads CASSRGKQGSYNEQFF. The CDR3 bases are TGCGCCAGCAGCCGGGGGAAACAGGGGTCCTACAATGAGCAGTTCTTC.

A few counts support this clonotype. The CDR3 here is CATSDPGILGNTEQFF. CDR3 in DNA: TGTGCCACCAGTGATCCCGGGATCCTGGGTAACACCGAGCAGTTCTTC. The J gene is TRBJ2-1, the V gene TRBV24-1, with D tentatively TRBD2 (5 bases). From germline, CDR1 is KGHDR and CDR2 SFDVKD. V lost 3 bases, J lost 10 bases, and 21 bases lay in between. CDR3 length equals 16 residues.

The genes are TRBV20-1 and TRBJ2-3; D gene uncertain. Germline loops: CDR1 DFQATT, CDR2 SNEGSKA (reference sequence). The CDR3 is 15 residues long. Trimming pared 3 bases from V and 1 base from J, leaving 14 bases between. The CDR3 coding sequence is TGCAGTGCTAGTCTGGGAATGGGCCGCACAGATACGCAGTATTTT. Translating it yields CSASLGMGRTDTQYF.

Only a few counts were recorded for this clonotype. The V gene is TRBV12-3 or TRBV12-4, the J gene TRBJ2-3, with D hard to call. The CDR3 has 12 amino acids. Trimming took 5 bases from V and 6 from J, leaving 9 bases between them. CDR3 nucleotide sequence: TGTGCCAGCAGTCTGAGGTGGGATACGCAGTATTTT. Translation: CASSLRWDTQYF.

The J gene is TRBJ2-1, the V gene TRBV10-3; 10 bases agree with TRBD2. The germline gives CDR1 ENHRY, CDR2 SYGVKD. The J segment lost 7 bases and the V segment lost 10 bases, leaving 10 bases of the junction unmatched. This CDR3 comprises 14 residues. CDR3 protein: CATSLAGERNEQFF. The CDR3 nucleotides are TGTGCCACCTCTCTAGCGGGGGAGAGGAATGAGCAGTTCTTC.

This clonotype turned up a few times. The chain recombines TRBV20-1 with TRBJ2-5; D is undetermined. Germline V gene lookup returns CDR1 DFQATT and CDR2 SNEGSKA (reference sequence). V lost 3 bases, J lost 1 base, and 21 bases lay in between. The CDR3 has 17 amino acids. This CDR3 reads CSASPSYLRRSQETQYF. DNA for the CDR3: TGCAGTGCTAGTCCGAGTTATCTTCGGCGCTCCCAAGAGACCCAGTACTTC.

The V gene is TRBV2, the J gene TRBJ2-7, with 13 bases lining up with TRBD2. The junction had 8 bases not matched to a gene; V was cut back by 8 bases and J by 1 base. CDR1 is SNHLY and CDR2 is FYNNEI in the germline V gene. The CDR3 spans 16 residues. In DNA, the CDR3 is TGTGCCAGCGTAGGGGGACTAGCGGGATTTTCCTACGAGCAGTACTTC. It specifies CASVGGLAGFSYEQYF. The whole variable domain, remainder taken from reference TRBV2 and TRBJ2-7, is EPEVTQTPSHQVTQMGQEVILRCVPISNHLYFYWYRQILGQKVEFLVSFYNNEISEKSEIFDDQFSVERPDGSNFTLKIRSTKLEDSAMYFCASVGGLAGFSYEQYFGPGTRLTVT.

CDR3: CAWGRDRGHQPQHF. CDR3 DNA: TGTGCCTGGGGTAGGGACAGGGGGCACCAGCCCCAGCATTTT. The gene calls are TRBV30 and TRBJ1-5, with 12 nucleotides matching TRBD1. The CDR3 totals 14 residues. The V segment lost 5 bases and the J segment 7 bases; nucleotides outside the gene matches: 6. Germline CDR1 GTSNPN, CDR2 SVGIG (reference sequence). The full variable domain, with the rest looked up from reference TRBV30 and TRBJ1-5, is SQTIHQWPATLVQPVGSPLSLECTVEGTSNPNLYWYRQAAGRGLQLLFYSVGIGQISSEVPQNLSASRPQDRQFILSSKKLLLSDSGFYLCAWGRDRGHQPQHFGDGTRLSIL.

This clonotype was detected a few times. The chain links TRBV3-1 to TRBJ2-3; maybe TRBD2 (6 bases). The germline CDR1 and CDR2 sequences are LGHDT and YNNKEL (reference sequence). The V and J ends lost 4 bases and 0 bases respectively, with 17 bases between them. This CDR3 has 17 residues. This CDR3 is CASSPRCGNPSTDTQYF. The CDR3 nucleotides read TGTGCCAGCAGCCCCCGTTGCGGGAATCCTAGCACAGATACGCAGTATTTT.

The chain employs TRBV20-1 and TRBJ2-7; a possible D gene is TRBD1 (6 bases). The CDR3 length is 13 residues. The V end was cut by 7 bases, the J end by 5 bases, with 18 bases between. Germline CDR1 is DFQATT and CDR2 is SNEGSKA (reference sequence). CDR3 residues: CSVALTGNHEQYF. CDR3 DNA sequence: TGCAGTGTCGCCCTTACAGGGAACCACGAGCAGTACTTC.

The count of this clonotype is one. This chain connects TRBV9 to TRBJ2-5; 11 nucleotides agree with TRBD2. Germline CDR1 SGDLS, CDR2 YYNGEE. The CDR3 has 15 amino acids. V lost 2 bases and J lost 4; bases outside the gene matches: 4. CDR3 nucleotide sequence: TGTGCCAGCAGCGTCCTAGCGGGAGGTGGAGAGACCCAGTACTTC. Translating gives CASSVLAGGGETQYF.

The chain uses TRBV13 and TRBJ2-3, with TRBD2 matching 10 bases. V dropped 6 bases and J dropped 4; count of bases not matched to a gene: 7. The CDR3 sequence is 15 residues long. CDR1 and CDR2 from the germline V gene are PRHDT and FYEKMQ (reference sequence). The DNA of the CDR3 is TGTGCCAGCAGGGTTAGCGGGAGGTCGGCAGATACGCAGTATTTT. It encodes CASRVSGRSADTQYF.

The chain employs TRBV20-1 and TRBJ1-5; possible D gene TRBD1, 6 bases. This CDR3 spans 16 amino acids. Trimming stripped 0 bases from V and 3 bases from J, with 15 bases between. The germline CDR1 and CDR2 sequences are DFQATT and SNEGSKA (reference sequence). As DNA, the CDR3 is TGCAGTGCTAGAGACGCCGGGACAAACTACAATCAGCCCCAGCATTTT. Amino acids: CSARDAGTNYNQPQHF.

This clonotype was detected only once. The CDR3 protein is CASRQMSDGELFF. The CDR3 DNA reads TGTGCCAGCAGACAGATGTCGGACGGGGAGCTGTTTTTT. The J gene is TRBJ2-2, the V gene TRBV6-6, with D unclear. Germline CDR1 is MNHNY and CDR2 is SVGAGI (reference sequence). The CDR3 extends over 13 amino acids. The V and J ends lost 6 bases and 7 bases respectively, with 12 bases between them.

The chain employs TRBV20-1 and TRBJ1-5, with a possible D match to TRBD1 (6 bases). This CDR3 contains 16 residues. With 3 bases removed from V and 1 base from J, the gap between germline ends came to 16 bases. Germline CDR1 reads DFQATT; CDR2 reads SNEGSKA (reference sequence). As DNA, the CDR3 is TGCAGTGCTAGTCTGGCAGGGGCACGGAGCAATCAGCCCCAGCATTTT. Amino acids: CSASLAGARSNQPQHF.

The J gene is TRBJ2-2, the V gene TRBV11-2; the D gene could be TRBD1 or TRBD2 (6 bases each). V was pared by 5 bases and J by 4 bases, with 20 bases between. The CDR3 runs 17 residues. The germline V gene encodes CDR1 SGHAT and CDR2 FQNNGV. The CDR3 region is CASSPHGRGAGTGELFF. The CDR3 nucleotides are TGTGCCAGCAGCCCCCACGGTAGGGGGGCGGGCACCGGGGAGCTGTTTTTT.

The J gene is TRBJ2-3, the V gene TRBV7-9, with 7 nucleotides matching TRBD2. V lost 5 bases and J lost 0; bases outside the gene matches: 5. From germline, CDR1 is SEHNR and CDR2 FQNEAQ (reference sequence). The CDR3 extends over 15 amino acids. CDR3 DNA: TGTGCCAGCAGCGATAGCGGGCTGAGCACAGATACGCAGTATTTT. Amino acids: CASSDSGLSTDTQYF.

Only a few counts were recorded for this clonotype. The chain combines TRBV7-9 with TRBJ1-1, with D tentatively TRBD1 (5 bases). V lost 6 bases and J 0 bases, leaving 14 bases between the germline ends. Germline V lookup: CDR1 SEHNR, CDR2 FQNEAQ (reference sequence). This CDR3 is built from 15 residues. The CDR3 reads CASRAQGLMNTEAFF. CDR3 in DNA: TGTGCCAGCAGGGCCCAGGGACTGATGAACACTGAAGCTTTCTTT.

The gene calls are TRBV20-1 and TRBJ1-1; D gene ambiguous. CDR1 and CDR2 (germline): DFQATT, SNEGSKA (reference sequence). Trimming cost V 4 bases and J 6 bases, with 15 bases left between them. The CDR3 totals 13 residues. The CDR3 DNA reads TGCAGTGCTAATCGACTCGGAGGGTCTGAAGCTTTCTTT. Translated: CSANRLGGSEAFF.

A few counts support this clonotype. The genes are TRBV10-3 and TRBJ2-7; 14 bases fit TRBD2. The CDR3 spans 16 residues. Germline lookup yields CDR1 ENHRY and CDR2 SYGVKD. V lost 6 bases, J lost 5 bases, and 9 bases stayed unmatched. Written as DNA, the CDR3 is TGTGCCATCAGACCCGGGACTAGCGGGAGTCACGACGAGCAGTACTTC. It yields the protein CAIRPGTSGSHDEQYF.